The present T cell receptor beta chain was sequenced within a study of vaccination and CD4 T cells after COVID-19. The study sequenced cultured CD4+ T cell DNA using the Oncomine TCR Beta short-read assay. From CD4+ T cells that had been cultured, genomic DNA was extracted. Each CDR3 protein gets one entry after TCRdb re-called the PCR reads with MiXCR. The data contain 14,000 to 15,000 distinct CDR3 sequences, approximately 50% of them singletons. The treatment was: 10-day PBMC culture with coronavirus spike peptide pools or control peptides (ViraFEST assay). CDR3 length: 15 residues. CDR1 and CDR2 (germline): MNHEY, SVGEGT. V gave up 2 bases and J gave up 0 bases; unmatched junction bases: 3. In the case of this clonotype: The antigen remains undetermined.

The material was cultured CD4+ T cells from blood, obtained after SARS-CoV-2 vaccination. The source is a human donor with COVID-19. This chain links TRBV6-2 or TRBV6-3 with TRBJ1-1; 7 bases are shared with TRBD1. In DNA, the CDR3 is TGTGCCAGCAGTTACCTAGGGACAGTGAACACTGAAGCTTTCTTT. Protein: CASSYLGTVNTEAFF.